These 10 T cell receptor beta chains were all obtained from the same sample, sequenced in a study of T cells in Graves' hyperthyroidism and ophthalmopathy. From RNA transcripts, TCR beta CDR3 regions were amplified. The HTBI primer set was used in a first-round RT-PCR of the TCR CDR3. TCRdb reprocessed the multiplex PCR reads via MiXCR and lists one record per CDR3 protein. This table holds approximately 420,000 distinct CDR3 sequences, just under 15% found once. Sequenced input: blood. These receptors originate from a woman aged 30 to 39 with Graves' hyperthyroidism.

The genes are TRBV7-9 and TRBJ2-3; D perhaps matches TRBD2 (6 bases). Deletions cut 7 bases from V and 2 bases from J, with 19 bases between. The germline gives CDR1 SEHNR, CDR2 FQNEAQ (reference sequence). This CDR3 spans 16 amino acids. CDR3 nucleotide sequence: TGTGCCAGCACCGCCCTAGAGACTAGTATCACAGATACGCAGTATTTT. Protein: CASTALETSITDTQYF.

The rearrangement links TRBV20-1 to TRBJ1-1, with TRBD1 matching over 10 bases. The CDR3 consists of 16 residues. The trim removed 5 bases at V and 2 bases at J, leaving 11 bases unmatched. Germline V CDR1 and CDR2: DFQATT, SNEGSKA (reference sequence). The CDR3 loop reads CSARGPGTGANTEAFF. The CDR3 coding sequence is TGCAGTGCTCGGGGCCCCGGGACAGGGGCTAACACTGAAGCTTTCTTT.

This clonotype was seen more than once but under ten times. CDR3 protein: CASRGGTSRTGELFF. Written as DNA, the CDR3 is TGTGCCAGCAGGGGTGGGACTAGCCGGACCGGGGAGCTGTTTTTT. The chain employs TRBV7-2 and TRBJ2-2, with 9 positions matching TRBD2. CDR1 and CDR2 (germline): SGHTA, FQGNSA. Unmatched junction bases numbered 7, after V lost 6 bases and J lost 5 bases. The CDR3 consists of 15 residues.

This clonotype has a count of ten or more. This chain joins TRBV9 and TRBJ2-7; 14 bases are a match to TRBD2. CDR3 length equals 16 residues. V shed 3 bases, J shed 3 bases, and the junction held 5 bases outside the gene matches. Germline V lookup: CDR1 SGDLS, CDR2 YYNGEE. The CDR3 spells CASSEGLAGEIYEQYF. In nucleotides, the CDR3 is TGTGCCAGCAGCGAGGGACTAGCGGGAGAGATCTACGAGCAGTACTTC. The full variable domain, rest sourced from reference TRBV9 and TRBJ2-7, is DSGVTQTPKHLITATGQRVTLRCSPRSGDLSVYWYQQSLDQGLQFLIQYYNGEERAKGNILERFSAQQFPDLHSELNLSSLELGDSALYFCASSEGLAGEIYEQYFGPGTRLTVT.

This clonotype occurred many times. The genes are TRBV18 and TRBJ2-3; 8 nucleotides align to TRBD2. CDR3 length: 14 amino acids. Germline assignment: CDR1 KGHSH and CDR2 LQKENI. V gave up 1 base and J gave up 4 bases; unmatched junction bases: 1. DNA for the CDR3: TGTGCCAGCTCACCACTGCGGGAGGCAGATACGCAGTATTTT. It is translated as CASSPLREADTQYF.

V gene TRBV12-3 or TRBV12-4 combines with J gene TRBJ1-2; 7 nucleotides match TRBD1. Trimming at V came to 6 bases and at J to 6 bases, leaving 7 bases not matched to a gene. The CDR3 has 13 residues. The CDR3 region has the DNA TGTGCCAGCAGGAGACAGGGAGAGGATGGCTACACCTTC. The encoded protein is CASRRQGEDGYTF.

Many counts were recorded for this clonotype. CDR3 in DNA: TGTGCCAGCAGCGTACGGGCGGATTCCTACGAGCAGTACTTC. Protein sequence: CASSVRADSYEQYF. This sequence joins TRBV9 and TRBJ2-7; D is undetermined. The CDR3 spans 14 residues. V lost 1 base to trimming and J lost 1 base, with 9 bases between them. Germline CDR1 reads SGDLS; CDR2 reads YYNGEE.

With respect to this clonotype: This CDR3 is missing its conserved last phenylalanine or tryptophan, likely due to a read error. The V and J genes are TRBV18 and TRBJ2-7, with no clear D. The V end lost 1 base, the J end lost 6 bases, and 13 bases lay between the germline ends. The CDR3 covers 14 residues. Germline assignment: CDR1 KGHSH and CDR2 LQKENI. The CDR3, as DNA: TGTGCCAGCTCACCACAGGGATTGTGGGGCGAGCAGTACCTC. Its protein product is CASSPQGLWGEQYL.

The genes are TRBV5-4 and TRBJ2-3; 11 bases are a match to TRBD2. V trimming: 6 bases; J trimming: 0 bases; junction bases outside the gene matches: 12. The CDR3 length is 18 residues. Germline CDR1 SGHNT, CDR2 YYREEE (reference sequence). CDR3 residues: CASTGQGLAGGSTDTQYF. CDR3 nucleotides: TGTGCCAGCACAGGGCAGGGCCTAGCGGGGGGAAGCACAGATACGCAGTATTTT.

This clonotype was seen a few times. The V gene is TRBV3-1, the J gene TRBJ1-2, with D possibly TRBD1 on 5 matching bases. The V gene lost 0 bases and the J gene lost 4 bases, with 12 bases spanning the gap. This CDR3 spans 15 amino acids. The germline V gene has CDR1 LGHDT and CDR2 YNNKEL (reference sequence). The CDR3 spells CASSQEAGLSYGYTF. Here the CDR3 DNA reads TGTGCCAGCAGCCAAGAAGCAGGGCTGTCCTATGGCTACACCTTC.